This TCR beta chain was sequenced during a study of human T cells and chemical hapten exposure. TCRdb redid the calling of the RACE reads with MiXCR, one entry per CDR3 protein. The data show 120,000 or so distinct CDR3 sequences, approximately 15% seen once. The time point: patch test 1, 2 weeks after DPC sensitization. Regarding treatment: therapeutic diphenylcyclopropenone sensitization with weekly scalp DPC. The V and J ends lost 1 base and 0 bases respectively, with 11 bases between them. This CDR3 region has 15 residues. Looked up from germline, CDR1 is DFQATT and CDR2 is SNEGSKA (reference sequence).

Sequenced material: whole blood, taken in connection with sensitization to the hapten diphenylcyclopropenone (DPC). This clonotype was obtained from a man aged 18 to 30 with alopecia areata. Some clones in this sample may be carry-over from other donors' samples. This chain joins TRBV20-1 and TRBJ2-3, with a tentative D call TRBD2 (5 bases). The CDR3 region is CSARGLAGSTDTQYF. In nucleotides, the CDR3 is TGCAGTGCTAGAGGATTGGCGGGTAGCACAGATACGCAGTATTTT.